The 29 T cell receptor beta chains below were found in one sample sequenced in a study of early T cells in non-severe SARS-CoV-2 infection. TCRdb redid the calling of the 5' RACE reads with MiXCR, one entry per CDR3 protein. The sample contains just under 65,000 distinct CDR3 sequences, roughly 9% of which appear only once. This material consisted of whole blood, taken at baseline. The receptor set was obtained from an adult who was a healthcare worker with PCR-confirmed SARS-CoV-2 infection or an uninfected control (not recorded which).

This clonotype was seen at least ten times. The chain links TRBV5-6 to TRBJ1-6, with D unclear. CDR3 length: 13 amino acids. Trimming shortened V by 0 bases and J by 10 bases, and 8 bases separated the two germline ends. CDR1 is SGHDT, CDR2 YYEEEE, per germline. The CDR3 spells CASSLAGRSPLHF. The CDR3 DNA reads TGTGCCAGCAGCTTGGCCGGGCGATCACCCCTCCACTTT.

The chain links TRBV14 to TRBJ2-7; 9 bases are shared with TRBD1. Germline V gene data show CDR1 as SGHDN and CDR2 as FVKESK. This CDR3 has 14 residues. The V segment lost 4 bases and the J segment 2 bases; nucleotides outside the gene matches: 3. In nucleotides, the CDR3 is TGTGCCAGCAGCCCGGGACAGGGCCCCTACGAGCAGTACTTC. Translated: CASSPGQGPYEQYF.

The rearrangement links TRBV9 to TRBJ2-3, with TRBD2 matching 7 bases. The CDR3 is 15 residues long. V shed 2 bases, J shed 5 bases, and the junction held 8 bases outside the gene matches. Germline V gives CDR1 SGDLS, CDR2 YYNGEE. The DNA of the CDR3 is TGTGCCAGCAGCGTGACGGCGGGAGTAGGAGATACGCAGTATTTT. Translation: CASSVTAGVGDTQYF.

This clonotype was detected a few times. The rearrangement links TRBV12-3 or TRBV12-4 to TRBJ1-1; D possibly corresponds to TRBD1 (5 bases). V lost 2 bases and J 2 bases, leaving 9 bases between the germline ends. The CDR3 is made up of 14 amino acids. The CDR3 coding sequence is TGTGCCAGCAGTTTACAGGGAAGTAACACTGAAGCTTTCTTT. Translation: CASSLQGSNTEAFF.

This clonotype was observed a handful of times. The V and J genes are TRBV30 and TRBJ2-7, with 10 bases fitting TRBD1. The J segment lost 2 bases and the V segment lost 6 bases, leaving 16 bases of the junction unmatched. Looked up from germline, CDR1 is GTSNPN and CDR2 is SVGIG (reference sequence). The CDR3 is 17 residues long. CDR3 sequence (DNA): TGTGCCTGCCAGGGAGGGACAGGGGTGAATGTTGCCTACGAGCAGTACTTC. It yields the protein CACQGGTGVNVAYEQYF. Variable domain in full (rest from reference TRBV30 and TRBJ2-7): SQTIHQWPATLVQPVGSPLSLECTVEGTSNPNLYWYRQAAGRGLQLLFYSVGIGQISSEVPQNLSASRPQDRQFILSSKKLLLSDSGFYLCACQGGTGVNVAYEQYFGPGTRLTVT.

The chain uses TRBV6-2 or TRBV6-3 and TRBJ2-1; TRBD2 agrees at 11 bases. Germline V CDR1 and CDR2: MNHEY, SVGEGT. Unmatched junction bases numbered 5, after V lost 2 bases and J lost 8 bases. This CDR3 contains 15 residues. The CDR3 region is CASSYLAGGFDEQFF. In DNA, the CDR3 is TGTGCCAGCAGTTACCTAGCGGGAGGTTTCGATGAGCAGTTCTTC.

The CDR3 here is CAANSGTGIYEQYF. The DNA of the CDR3 is TGTGCCGCAAACTCCGGGACAGGGATCTACGAGCAGTACTTC. This chain links TRBV10-3 with TRBJ2-7, with 9 bases fitting TRBD1. V lost 11 bases, J lost 3 bases, and 11 bases stayed unmatched. CDR1 is ENHRY, CDR2 SYGVKD, per germline. This CDR3 is 14 amino acids long.

This clonotype was recorded many times. The chain is built from TRBV19 and TRBJ2-5, with a weak D call TRBD2 (5 bases). This CDR3 is built from 14 residues. Germline V gene data show CDR1 as LNHDA and CDR2 as SQIVND (reference sequence). Between the trimmed V and J ends, which lost 6 bases and 3 bases, there was a span of 14 bases. CDR3 protein: CASSTMDGKETQYF. The CDR3 bases are TGTGCCAGTAGCACAATGGACGGGAAAGAGACCCAGTACTTC.

As to this clonotype: Possible read error: a much larger clone is one base away. The chain joins TRBV29-1 to TRBJ2-1, with D perhaps given as TRBD1 or TRBD2 (5 bases each). CDR1 and CDR2 (germline): SQVTM, ANQGSEA. Trimming stripped 6 bases from V and 5 bases from J, with 20 bases between. This CDR3 region has 15 residues. In DNA form, the CDR3 reads TGCAGCGTGACCCTGGACGGGGCAACTCACAATGAGCAGTTCTTC. Encoded protein: CSVTLDGATHNEQFF.

V is TRBV6-2 or TRBV6-3 and J is TRBJ2-1; TRBD2 matches 8 bases. The CDR3 loop spans 16 amino acids. Germline V gives CDR1 MNHEY, CDR2 SVGEGT. The V segment lost 0 bases and the J segment 9 bases; nucleotides outside the gene matches: 10. In nucleotides, the CDR3 is TGTGCCAGCAGTTACTCCCCCCTAGCGGGTCTGGGTGAGCAGTTCTTC. Its protein is CASSYSPLAGLGEQFF.

The rearrangement links TRBV7-9 to TRBJ2-7, with 10 bases that match TRBD1. CDR1 and CDR2 (germline): SEHNR, FQNEAQ (reference sequence). The CDR3 consists of 15 residues. V shed 5 bases and J 3 bases; nucleotides not matched to a gene: 7. The CDR3 here is CASSPGTGVFYEQYF. CDR3 nucleotide sequence: TGTGCCAGCAGCCCCGGGACAGGGGTTTTCTACGAGCAGTACTTC.

Only a few counts were recorded for this clonotype. The chain recombines TRBV10-1 with TRBJ1-1; 7 bases fit TRBD1. Trimming removed 5 bases from V and 4 bases from J; junction bases left unmatched: 4. Germline CDR1 WNHNN, CDR2 SYGVQD (reference sequence). The length of the CDR3 is 13 residues. CDR3 nucleotide sequence: TGCGCCAGCAGTACAGGGGCGGGCACTGAAGCTTTCTTT. This gives the protein CASSTGAGTEAFF.

This clonotype was seen a few times. This chain joins TRBV12-5 and TRBJ2-6; D is unresolved. This CDR3 is built from 18 residues. Germline V gene data show CDR1 as LGHNT and CDR2 as FRNRAP. The V gene lost 0 bases and the J gene lost 0 bases, with 12 bases spanning the gap. This chain's CDR3 is CASGLVGQAYSGANVLTF. The DNA for the CDR3 is TGTGCTAGTGGTTTGGTTGGGCAGGCATACTCTGGGGCCAACGTCCTGACTTTC.

The rearrangement joins TRBV7-9 to TRBJ2-5; 9 nucleotides match TRBD1. This CDR3 has 14 amino acids. Losses at the gene ends were 3 bases for V and 5 bases for J; bases not matched to a gene: 4. The germline V gene encodes CDR1 SEHNR and CDR2 FQNEAQ (reference sequence). The CDR3 sequence: CASSLGQGVETQYF. The CDR3 nucleotides read TGTGCCAGCAGCTTGGGACAGGGCGTGGAGACCCAGTACTTC.

The chain couples TRBV20-1 to TRBJ2-3, with a tentative D call TRBD2 (6 bases). CDR3 size: 14 residues. CDR1 DFQATT and CDR2 SNEGSKA come from the germline V gene (reference sequence). V was shortened by 3 bases and J by 4 bases, with 14 bases between the two germline ends. This chain's CDR3 is CSASWGGRADTQYF. In DNA, the CDR3 is TGCAGTGCTAGTTGGGGAGGTAGGGCAGATACGCAGTATTTT.

This clonotype was seen ten or more times. The chain employs TRBV11-2 and TRBJ2-3; unclear D gene. The CDR3 runs to 15 residues. Germline V gives CDR1 SGHAT, CDR2 FQNNGV. V lost 5 bases to trimming and J lost 2 bases, with 14 bases between them. CDR3 residues: CASSPSWAFTDTQYF. The CDR3 DNA is TGTGCCAGCAGCCCTAGTTGGGCATTCACAGATACGCAGTATTTT.

There are many counts of this clonotype. CDR3 region: CSARGLAGGPKPDTQYF. The DNA for the CDR3 is TGCAGTGCTCGGGGACTAGCGGGAGGGCCTAAGCCAGATACGCAGTATTTT. The chain recombines TRBV20-1 with TRBJ2-3, with 16 nucleotides matching TRBD2. This CDR3 has 17 amino acids. CDR1 is DFQATT and CDR2 is SNEGSKA in the germline V gene (reference sequence). V was pared by 5 bases and J by 4 bases, with 9 bases of the junction left unmatched.

This chain uses TRBV4-2 with TRBJ2-7; D is possibly TRBD1 (6 bases). V gave up 1 base and J gave up 2 bases, with 15 bases separating them. Germline V gene data show CDR1 as LGHNA and CDR2 as YNFKEQ. There are 16 residues in the CDR3. The CDR3 sequence is CASSQGTGTRTYEQYF. For the CDR3, the DNA is TGTGCCAGCAGCCAAGGGACCGGGACACGGACCTACGAGCAGTACTTC.

The table lists this clonotype with a few counts. The chain recombines TRBV7-6 with TRBJ1-5, with D unclear. V was trimmed by 1 base and J by 4 bases, leaving 8 bases between them. The germline V gene has CDR1 SGHVS and CDR2 FNYEAQ. CDR3 length: 14 amino acids. The CDR3 nucleotides are TGTGCCAGCAGCTTAGGCAGTCCAAATCAGCCCCAGCATTTT. Translated, it gives CASSLGSPNQPQHF.

The chain recombines TRBV18 with TRBJ2-2; possibly TRBD1 for D (6 bases). The V and J ends lost 0 bases and 1 base respectively, with 9 bases between them. This CDR3 contains 16 residues. Germline V gene data show CDR1 as KGHSH and CDR2 as LQKENI. The CDR3 here is CASSPPQGLNTGELFF. CDR3 coding DNA: TGTGCCAGCTCACCACCGCAGGGGCTGAACACCGGGGAGCTGTTTTTT.

The J gene is TRBJ2-7, the V gene TRBV6-5; D is perhaps TRBD2 (5 bases). In germline, CDR1 is MNHEY, CDR2 SVGAGI. The CDR3 has 15 residues. The V end lost 0 bases, the J end lost 2 bases, and 11 bases lay between the germline ends. The CDR3 loop reads CASSYSAGLAYEQYF. The CDR3 DNA reads as TGTGCCAGCAGTTACTCGGCCGGACTCGCCTACGAGCAGTACTTC.

This clonotype was recorded a few times. In DNA form, the CDR3 reads TGTGCCTGGAGTGTACCGGAGAACACCGGGGAGCTGTTTTTT. Amino acids: CAWSVPENTGELFF. The chain carries TRBV30 and TRBJ2-2; D uncertain. Germline assignment: CDR1 GTSNPN and CDR2 SVGIG (reference sequence). V lost 0 bases, J lost 1 base, and 6 bases lay in between. The CDR3 totals 14 residues. Looking up the rest from reference TRBV30 and TRBJ2-2 gives the full variable domain: SQTIHQWPATLVQPVGSPLSLECTVEGTSNPNLYWYRQAAGRGLQLLFYSVGIGQISSEVPQNLSASRPQDRQFILSSKKLLLSDSGFYLCAWSVPENTGELFFGEGSRLTVL.

The chain couples TRBV20-1 to TRBJ2-1; 15 nucleotides match TRBD2. The J segment lost 4 bases and the V segment lost 1 base, leaving 2 bases of the junction unmatched. The germline gives CDR1 DFQATT, CDR2 SNEGSKA (reference sequence). The CDR3 spans 16 residues. CDR3 loop: CSARVGLAGGYNEQFF. CDR3 in DNA: TGCAGTGCTAGAGTCGGACTAGCGGGAGGGTACAATGAGCAGTTCTTC.

This clonotype has only a few counts. The rearrangement uses TRBV13 and TRBJ2-1; D possibly corresponds to TRBD2 (5 bases). Germline CDR1 reads PRHDT; CDR2 reads FYEKMQ (reference sequence). The V end lost 2 bases, the J end lost 5 bases, and 7 bases lay between the germline ends. The CDR3 covers 13 residues. The CDR3 DNA sequence: TGTGCCAGCAGCTTAAGGACTCACAATGAGCAGTTCTTC. It yields the protein CASSLRTHNEQFF.

Ten or more counts support this clonotype. In DNA form, the CDR3 reads TGCAGTGCTCGGTCGACTAGCGGGAATATAGATACGCAGTATTTT. Its protein product is CSARSTSGNIDTQYF. The chain couples TRBV20-1 to TRBJ2-3, with 11 bases identical to TRBD2. The CDR3 is 15 residues long. Germline V lookup: CDR1 DFQATT, CDR2 SNEGSKA (reference sequence). V trimming: 5 bases; J trimming: 5 bases; junction bases outside the gene matches: 9.

V and J are TRBV5-1 and TRBJ2-2; no clear D. CDR1 is SGHRS, CDR2 YFSETQ, per germline. Trimming left V 3 bases short and J 0 bases short, with 9 bases between. The CDR3 is 15 residues long. The CDR3 DNA is TGCGCCAGCAGCTCCAATGCGGCGAACACCGGGGAGCTGTTTTTT. It codes for CASSSNAANTGELFF.

CDR3: CASSLGLALYEQYF. CDR3 nucleotide sequence: TGCGCCAGCAGCTTGGGTCTGGCCCTCTACGAGCAGTACTTC. The chain joins TRBV5-1 to TRBJ2-7; no definite D call. Germline assignment: CDR1 SGHRS and CDR2 YFSETQ. The CDR3 extends over 14 amino acids. V was shortened by 0 bases and J by 3 bases, with 10 bases between the two germline ends. Drawing the rest from reference TRBV5-1 and TRBJ2-7, the complete variable domain is KAGVTQTPRYLIKTRGQQVTLSCSPISGHRSVSWYQQTPGQGLQFLFEYFSETQRNKGNFPGRFSGRQFSNSRSEMNVSTLELGDSALYLCASSLGLALYEQYFGPGTRLTVT.

This clonotype was observed a handful of times. The chain employs TRBV10-3 and TRBJ2-6; the D is unclear. This CDR3 region has 15 residues. V was pared by 6 bases and J by 0 bases, with 9 bases between. CDR1 ENHRY and CDR2 SYGVKD come from the germline V gene. The chain's CDR3 is CAISQGISGANVLTF. The CDR3 nucleotides are TGTGCCATCAGCCAAGGGATCTCTGGGGCCAACGTCCTGACTTTC.

A few counts support this clonotype. The rearrangement joins TRBV2 to TRBJ2-1; D remains unclear. The germline CDR1 and CDR2 sequences are SNHLY and FYNNEI. The CDR3 has 15 residues. The V and J ends lost 4 bases and 0 bases respectively, with 10 bases between them. The CDR3 DNA sequence: TGTGCCAGCAGTGTAGGGCAGAGCTCCTACAATGAGCAGTTCTTC. Its translation is CASSVGQSSYNEQFF.